This T cell receptor beta chain emerged from a study of T cells expressing NK-cell markers (TCRdb year 2020). For context, the study as a whole: In sorted CD3+CD56+NKG2C+, CD3+CD56+NKG2C- and CD3+CD56-NKG2C+ T-cell subsets from eight donors, TCR beta-chain repertoires were profiled. All eight donors whose samples were sequenced were randomly selected healthy volunteers, three of them men and five women. Seven of the eight sequenced donors were HCMV-seropositive and one was HCMV-seronegative. Libraries were sequenced as 2 x 150 bp reads on Illumina HiSeq 2000/2500, MiSeq or NextSeq.

According to the germline V gene, CDR1 reads SQVTM and CDR2 reads ANQGSEA. From its cysteine to its phenylalanine, the CDR3 spans 14 amino acids. The DNA is not on file. As regards this clonotype: Its antigen is not yet known.

Beyond this particular receptor, the publication reports: For six donors, the dominant CD3+CD56+NKG2C+ clonotypes were among the top 10 CD8+ clonotypes and accounted for roughly 1.0-7.5% of CD8+ T cells. It remained unclear whether the expanded NKG2C-expressing T cell clones were specific for HCMV antigens. Those dominant clonotypes were again the most abundant among CD3+CD56-NKG2C+ cells in several donors, at 28.3-60.1%.

The listed sequencing device is Illumina HiSeq 2000. 5'RACE template switching, by which a universal primer site and unique molecular identifiers were added, was used to make TCR beta cDNA libraries. Priming for cDNA synthesis came from the TCR beta constant segment, and two successive PCR amplification steps followed. The original methods were these. MIGEC was used to demultiplex reads and group reads by UMI, and MiTCR was used to assemble and quantify clonotypes. To exclude erroneous sequences, only TCR cDNA sequences supported by at least two reads were retained. Downstream repertoire analysis used the tcR package, and clonotypes were matched across fractions by CDR3 nucleotide sequence plus V segment. VDJmatch was used to annotate antigen specificity against VDJdb, with one amino acid substitution allowed in CDR3. TCRdb reprocessed the reads and lists each CDR3 protein sequence as a single entry, with no DNA. TCRdb, not the original authors, processed these V and J calls. Per the sample table, the count is 150,000 to 170,000 distinct CDR3 sequences. The ten top clones hold roughly a third of the sample.

To determine HCMV serostatus, a commercial ELISA kit was used to detect HCMV-specific IgG in serum. Ficoll density gradient centrifugation was used to isolate peripheral blood mononuclear cells from blood. The chain is assembled from TRBV29-1 and TRBJ2-1; TCRdb lists TRBD2, though no DNA is available to test this call. The TCR was taken from a woman aged 50 to 60 in good health. Donor details come from another sample of the same person, matched by shared clones. Source material: blood T cells: a sorted CD56 or NKG2C T cell subset, CD4+ or CD8+ T cells, or bulk PBMC T cells (not recorded which). The CDR3 amino acid sequence is: CSVRASGIYNEQFF.